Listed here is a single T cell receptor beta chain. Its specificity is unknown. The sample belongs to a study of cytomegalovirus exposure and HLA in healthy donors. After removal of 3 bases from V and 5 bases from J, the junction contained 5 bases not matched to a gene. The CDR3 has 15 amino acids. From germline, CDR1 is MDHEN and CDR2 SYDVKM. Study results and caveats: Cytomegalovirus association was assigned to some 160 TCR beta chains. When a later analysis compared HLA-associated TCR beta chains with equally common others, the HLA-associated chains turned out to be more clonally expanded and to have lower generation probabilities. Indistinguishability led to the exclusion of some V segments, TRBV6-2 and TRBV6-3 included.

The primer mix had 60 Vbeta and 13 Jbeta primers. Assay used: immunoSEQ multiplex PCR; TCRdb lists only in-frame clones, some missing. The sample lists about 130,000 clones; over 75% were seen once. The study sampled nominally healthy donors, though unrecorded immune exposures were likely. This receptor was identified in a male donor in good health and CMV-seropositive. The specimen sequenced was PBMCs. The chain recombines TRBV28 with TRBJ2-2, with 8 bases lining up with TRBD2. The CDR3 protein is CASSFGLAGTGELFF. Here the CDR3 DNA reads TGTGCCAGCAGTTTTGGGCTAGCGGGTACCGGGGAGCTGTTTTTT.